This TCR beta chain comes out of a study of T-cell reconstitution after alpha-beta-depleted transplantation in children. Findings of the study overall: Fresh T-cell production supplied most of the T-cell counts and diversity seen one year after transplant. Several hundred expanded graft clones reportedly supplied alpha-beta T cells about two months after transplant. Certain patients had high TCRbeta diversity at day 60, and it came from recipient T cells and thymic progenitors that survived.

Unique molecular identifiers were built into the TCRbeta library. TCRdb fed the PCR reads into MiXCR, producing one record per CDR3 protein. The sample contains about 300,000 distinct CDR3 sequences, around 10% of which appear only once. Germline V gives CDR1 MNHNS, CDR2 SASEGT. This CDR3 is 12 amino acids long. The V and J ends lost 11 bases and 4 bases, in that order; junction bases with no gene match: 6. About this clonotype itself: Its cognate antigen is unknown.

The sequencing used PBMCs, collected before TCRalphabeta/CD19-depleted stem cell transplant. The sequence was obtained from a boy less than two years old with acute myeloid leukemia, due to receive a stem cell transplant. V is TRBV6-1 and J is TRBJ2-5; 8 bases align to TRBD1. CDR3 amino acids: CALTQGGETQYF. DNA for the CDR3: TGTGCCCTCACACAGGGGGGAGAGACCCAGTACTTC.